One sample yielded the 22 T cell receptor beta chains listed below, sequenced in a study of a mutant IDH1 vaccine in newly diagnosed glioma. No antigen is known for these receptors. Libraries were prepared by immunoSEQ multiplex PCR; TCRdb keeps only in-frame clonotypes and omits some of them. This sample has about 62,000 clones, with 89% found just once. The time point: week 11, during vaccination. Vaccinated patients received 300 ug of mutant IDH1 20-mer peptide per dose, with topical imiquimod. The sample in question was PBMCs, obtained from a glioma patient whose treatment included an IDH1 peptide vaccine. These receptors came from a man aged 35 to 55 with glioma.

This chain joins TRBV12-5 and TRBJ2-1; the D is unclear. The germline gives CDR1 LGHNT, CDR2 FRNRAP. This CDR3 comprises 15 residues. The V end lost 6 bases, the J end lost 1 base, and 13 bases lay between the germline ends. CDR3: CASGQQSTSYNEQFF. The CDR3 DNA sequence: TGTGCTAGTGGCCAACAGAGTACATCCTACAATGAGCAGTTCTTC.

V gene TRBV19 combines with J gene TRBJ2-1, with D possibly being TRBD2 (5 bases). V lost 5 bases to trimming and J lost 3 bases, with 11 bases between them. Germline V gives CDR1 LNHDA, CDR2 SQIVND (reference sequence). The CDR3 contains 14 residues. CDR3: CASSSRGSYNEQFF. The CDR3 DNA is TGTGCCAGTAGTTCCCGTGGGAGCTACAATGAGCAGTTCTTC.

The rearrangement links TRBV2 to TRBJ1-6; weak D call: TRBD1 (5 bases). CDR3 size: 16 residues. From germline, CDR1 is SNHLY and CDR2 FYNNEI. The ends were cut back, 3 bases at V and 9 bases at J, with 18 bases in the middle. The CDR3 nucleotides are TGTGCCAGCAGTGACCCCAGTAGGGGAGTGGGTTCACCCCTCCACTTT. Translation gives CASSDPSRGVGSPLHF.

This chain joins TRBV5-4 and TRBJ2-2; D is uncertain. Trimming took 3 bases from V and 4 from J, leaving 4 bases between them. Looked up from germline, CDR1 is SGHNT and CDR2 is YYREEE (reference sequence). CDR3 size: 12 residues. The CDR3 DNA reads TGTGCCAGCAGCTGGGGCACCGGGGAGCTGTTTTTT. This sequence encodes CASSWGTGELFF.

Regarding this clone: This sample includes further DNA sequences coding for the same CDR3. The gene calls are TRBV6-1 and TRBJ2-5; 14 positions match TRBD2. Germline V gene lookup returns CDR1 MNHNS and CDR2 SASEGT. Trimming cost V 1 base and J 5 bases; bases outside gene matches: 9. The CDR3 runs 18 residues. For the CDR3, the DNA is TGTGCCAGCAGTGAAGAGGGACTAGCGGGAGTGAGGAAGGAGACCCAGTACTTC. This gives the protein CASSEEGLAGVRKETQYF.

The chain couples TRBV28 to TRBJ1-2; D is undetermined. V lost 2 bases and J lost 3, with 10 bases in between. CDR3 length equals 14 residues. From germline, CDR1 is MDHEN and CDR2 SYDVKM. CDR3 coding DNA: TGTGCCAGCAGTTTAGTGCAGGACCACTATGGCTACACCTTC. The encoded protein is CASSLVQDHYGYTF.

In this sample, this clone turned up once. The chain recombines TRBV18 with TRBJ2-1; D is ambiguous. Trimming stripped 3 bases from V and 0 bases from J, with 15 bases between. The CDR3 length is 17 residues. Per germline, CDR1 KGHSH and CDR2 LQKENI. CDR3 nucleotides: TGTGCCAGCTCACCGTCCCCCCCGGGCAGCTCCTACAATGAGCAGTTCTTC. This gives the protein CASSPSPPGSSYNEQFF.

The V call is TRBV5-8, the J call TRBJ2-2; TRBD1 agrees at 10 bases. V lost 4 bases to trimming and J lost 4 bases; unmatched junction nucleotides: 7. The CDR3 spans 16 residues. Germline CDR1 and CDR2: SGHTS and YDEGEE. The CDR3 region has the DNA TGTGCCAGCAGCCCTCGACAGGGGGCGACCACCGGGGAGCTGTTTTTT. Translating it yields CASSPRQGATTGELFF.

V and J are TRBV5-1 and TRBJ1-3; TRBD1 matches at 7 bases. Per the germline V gene, CDR1 is SGHRS and CDR2 is YFSETQ. V was pared by 5 bases and J by 0 bases, with 11 bases of the junction left unmatched. CDR3 length: 17 amino acids. The CDR3 sequence: CASRRGTALLSGNTIYF. In DNA form, the CDR3 reads TGCGCCAGCAGACGAGGGACAGCGCTCCTCTCTGGAAACACCATATATTTT.

The V and J genes are TRBV5-4 and TRBJ1-1, with D possibly being TRBD1 (5 bases). V lost 2 bases, J lost 4 bases, and 12 bases lay in between. The CDR3 loop spans 14 amino acids. The germline V gene encodes CDR1 SGHNT and CDR2 YYREEE (reference sequence). The CDR3 DNA reads as TGTGCCAGCAGCTTCTCCACGGGGCGCACTGAAGCTTTCTTT. Its translation is CASSFSTGRTEAFF.

V usage is TRBV7-2 and J usage is TRBJ1-4, with D tentatively TRBD1 (5 bases). Germline V gene lookup returns CDR1 SGHTA and CDR2 FQGNSA. The V gene lost 5 bases and the J gene lost 8 bases, with 24 bases spanning the gap. The CDR3 spans 17 residues. CDR3 coding DNA: TGTGCCAGCAGCCCGAACCCAACAGGCACGGGTGGGGAAAAACTGTTTTTT. It is translated as CASSPNPTGTGGEKLFF.

The chain couples TRBV19 to TRBJ2-2; D is possibly TRBD2 (5 bases). The CDR3 is made up of 16 amino acids. In germline, CDR1 is LNHDA, CDR2 SQIVND (reference sequence). The germline V and J ends were trimmed by 3 bases and 1 base, with 12 bases remaining between them. The CDR3 DNA sequence: TGTGCCAGTAGTATCTCGGGGTCACGGAACACCGGGGAGCTGTTTTTT. Its translation is CASSISGSRNTGELFF.

The chain recombines TRBV19 with TRBJ1-5; TRBD1 aligns across 7 bases. CDR1 LNHDA and CDR2 SQIVND come from the germline V gene (reference sequence). Trimming took 8 bases from V and 7 from J; bases not matched to a gene: 11. This CDR3 has 14 amino acids. The CDR3, as DNA: TGTGCCAGTGATCCAAGGGGGCCGGGGCAGCCCCAGCATTTT. Its protein product is CASDPRGPGQPQHF.

The chain carries TRBV7-9 and TRBJ2-7; 12 bases are shared with TRBD2. The V and J ends lost 5 bases and 4 bases, in that order; junction bases with no gene match: 6. Germline V gene data show CDR1 as SEHNR and CDR2 as FQNEAQ (reference sequence). The CDR3 contains 15 residues. The CDR3, as DNA: TGTGCCAGCAGCCTAATTGGACTAGCGGGATACGAGCAGTACTTC. Encoded protein: CASSLIGLAGYEQYF.

This clone occurred once. The chain is built from TRBV11-2 and TRBJ1-1, with a possible D match to TRBD1 (5 bases). From germline, CDR1 is SGHAT and CDR2 FQNNGV. The V end was cut by 3 bases, the J end by 10 bases, with 9 bases between. The length of the CDR3 is 11 residues. CDR3 in DNA: TGTGCCAGCAGCTTTGGGGCGGGAGCTTTCTTT. Its protein is CASSFGAGAFF.

This sequence joins TRBV5-6 and TRBJ2-1; 8 nucleotides align to TRBD1. Germline CDR1 reads SGHDT; CDR2 reads YYEEEE. CDR3 length: 15 amino acids. Trimming took 4 bases from V and 3 from J; bases not matched to a gene: 6. CDR3 DNA sequence: TGTGCCAGCAGCGGACAGGGAAGTAGCTACAATGAGCAGTTCTTC. Residues: CASSGQGSSYNEQFF.

The rearrangement uses TRBV7-3 and TRBJ2-1; D is undetermined. CDR3 size: 14 residues. The germline gives CDR1 SGHTA, CDR2 FQGTGA. V lost 3 bases and J 8 bases, leaving 14 bases between the germline ends. The CDR3 loop reads CASSFGSSFDEQFF. The CDR3 DNA follows: TGTGCCAGCAGCTTCGGGTCCTCCTTCGATGAGCAGTTCTTC.

This chain uses TRBV2 with TRBJ1-2; the D gene is possibly TRBD1 (5 bases). This CDR3 region has 15 residues. CDR1 SNHLY and CDR2 FYNNEI come from the germline V gene. Trimming left V 1 base short and J 2 bases short, with 11 bases between. Written as DNA, the CDR3 is TGTGCCAGCAGTGAAGACGCAGGGATGAACTATGGCTACACCTTC. Protein product: CASSEDAGMNYGYTF.

The genes are TRBV7-9 and TRBJ2-1; the match to TRBD2 covers 12 bases. CDR3 length: 16 amino acids. The ends lost 5 bases at V and 6 bases at J; junction bases unmatched: 8. CDR1 SEHNR and CDR2 FQNEAQ come from the germline V gene (reference sequence). This CDR3 reads CASSADLAGGINEQFF. DNA of the CDR3: TGTGCCAGCAGCGCCGATCTAGCGGGGGGGATCAATGAGCAGTTCTTC.

This chain joins TRBV6-1 and TRBJ1-2; D is undetermined. CDR3 length equals 12 residues. Trimming shortened V by 4 bases and J by 4 bases, and 7 bases separated the two germline ends. CDR1 is MNHNS and CDR2 is SASEGT in the germline V gene. The CDR3 sequence is CASSGSSYGYTF. As DNA, the CDR3 is TGTGCCAGCAGTGGGTCGTCCTATGGCTACACCTTC.

The chain carries TRBV5-1 and TRBJ2-5; D remains unclear. With 4 bases removed from V and 8 bases from J, the gap between germline ends came to 9 bases. The germline gives CDR1 SGHRS, CDR2 YFSETQ. This CDR3 spans 11 amino acids. The CDR3 nucleotides read TGCGCCAGCAGCGCCGGCCCTACCCAGTACTTC. The encoded protein is CASSAGPTQYF.

This rearrangement joins TRBV6-5 to TRBJ1-3; weak D call: TRBD1 (5 bases). The germline V gene has CDR1 MNHEY and CDR2 SVGAGI. CDR3 length: 16 residues. The V gene lost 0 bases and the J gene lost 3 bases, with 12 bases spanning the gap. The CDR3 region is CASSYSIQGGGNTIYF. The CDR3, as DNA: TGTGCCAGCAGTTACTCGATCCAGGGCGGTGGAAACACCATATATTTT.